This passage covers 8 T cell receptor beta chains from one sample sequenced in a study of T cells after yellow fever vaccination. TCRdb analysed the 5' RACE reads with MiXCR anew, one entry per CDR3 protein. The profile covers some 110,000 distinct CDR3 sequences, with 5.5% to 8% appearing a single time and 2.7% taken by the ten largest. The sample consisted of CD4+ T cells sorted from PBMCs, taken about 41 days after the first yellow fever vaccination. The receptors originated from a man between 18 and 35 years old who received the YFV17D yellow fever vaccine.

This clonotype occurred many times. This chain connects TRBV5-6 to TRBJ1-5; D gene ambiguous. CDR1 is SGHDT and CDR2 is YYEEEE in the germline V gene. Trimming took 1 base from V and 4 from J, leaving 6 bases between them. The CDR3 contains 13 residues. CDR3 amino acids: CASSLTPNQPQHF. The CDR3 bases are TGTGCCAGCAGCTTGACCCCTAATCAGCCCCAGCATTTT.

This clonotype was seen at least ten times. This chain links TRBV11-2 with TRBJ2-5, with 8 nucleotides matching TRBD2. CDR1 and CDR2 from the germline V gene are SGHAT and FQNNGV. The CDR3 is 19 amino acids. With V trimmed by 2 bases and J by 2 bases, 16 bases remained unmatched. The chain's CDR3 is CASSLSSVLAARGQETQYF. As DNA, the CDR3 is TGTGCCAGCAGCTTAAGCAGTGTACTAGCGGCTCGGGGGCAAGAGACCCAGTACTTC.

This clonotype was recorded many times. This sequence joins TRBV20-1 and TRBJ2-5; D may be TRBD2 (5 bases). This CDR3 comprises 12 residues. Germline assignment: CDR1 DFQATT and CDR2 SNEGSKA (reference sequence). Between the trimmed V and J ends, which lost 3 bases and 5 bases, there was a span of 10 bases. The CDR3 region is CSASTRGETQYF. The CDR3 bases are TGCAGTGCTAGTACTAGAGGGGAGACCCAGTACTTC.

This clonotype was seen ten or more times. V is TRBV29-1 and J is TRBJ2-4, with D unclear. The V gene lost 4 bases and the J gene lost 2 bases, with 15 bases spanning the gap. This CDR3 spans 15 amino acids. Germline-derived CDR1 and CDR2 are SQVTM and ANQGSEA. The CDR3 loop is CSVAWGSGTKNIQYF. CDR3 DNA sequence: TGCAGCGTTGCTTGGGGATCTGGAACCAAAAACATTCAGTACTTC.

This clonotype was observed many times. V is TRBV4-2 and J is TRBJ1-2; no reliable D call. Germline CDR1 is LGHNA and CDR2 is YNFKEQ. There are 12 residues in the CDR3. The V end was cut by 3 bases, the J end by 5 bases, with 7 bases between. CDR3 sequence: CASSQDLYGYTF. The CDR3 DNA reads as TGTGCCAGCAGCCAGGACCTATATGGCTACACCTTC.

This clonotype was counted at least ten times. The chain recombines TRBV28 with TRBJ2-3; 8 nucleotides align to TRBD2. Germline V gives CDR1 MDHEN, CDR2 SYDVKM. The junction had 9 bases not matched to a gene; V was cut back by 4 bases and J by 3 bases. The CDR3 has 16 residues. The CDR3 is CASSSGRRGVTDTQYF. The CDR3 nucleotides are TGTGCCAGCAGTTCCGGAAGGCGGGGGGTTACAGATACGCAGTATTTT.

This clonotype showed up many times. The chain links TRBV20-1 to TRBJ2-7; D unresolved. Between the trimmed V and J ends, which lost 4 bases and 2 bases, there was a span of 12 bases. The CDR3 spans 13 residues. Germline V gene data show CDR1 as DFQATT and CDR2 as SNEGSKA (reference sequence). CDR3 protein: CSAMESSPYEQYV. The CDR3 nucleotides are TGCAGTGCTATGGAAAGTTCCCCCTACGAGCAGTACGTC.

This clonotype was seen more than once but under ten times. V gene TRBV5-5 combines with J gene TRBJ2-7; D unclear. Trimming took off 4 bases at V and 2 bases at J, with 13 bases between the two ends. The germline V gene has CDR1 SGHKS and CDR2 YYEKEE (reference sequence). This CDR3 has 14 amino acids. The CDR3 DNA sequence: TGTGCCAGCAGCCCCACGGTCCTCACCTACGAGCAGTACTTC. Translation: CASSPTVLTYEQYF. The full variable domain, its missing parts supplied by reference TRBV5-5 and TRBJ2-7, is DAGVTQSPTHLIKTRGQQVTLRCSPISGHKSVSWYQQVLGQGPQFIFQYYEKEERGRGNFPDRFSARQFPNYSSELNVNALLLGDSALYLCASSPTVLTYEQYFGPGTRLTVT.